Only a few counts were recorded for the clone carrying this T cell receptor (beta chain). The data are from a study of control samples from healthy donors and cancer patients. The CDR3 is made up of 12 amino acids. The V end lost 6 bases, the J end lost 7 bases, and 12 bases lay between the germline ends. Germline lookup yields CDR1 WNHNN and CDR2 SYGVQD (reference sequence). Data came from immunoSEQ multiplex PCR; TCRdb stores just in-frame clones and leaves some out. The table records around 120,000 clones, 80% to 90% of them present only once. The receptor comes from a middle-aged man in good health. J is TRBJ1-1 and V is TRBV10-1; D may be TRBD1 (6 bases). Sequencing was done on a sample of blood. In DNA form, the CDR3 reads TGCGCCAGCAGGGACAGAAGGGGTGAAGCTTTCTTT. Its protein product is CASRDRRGEAFF.